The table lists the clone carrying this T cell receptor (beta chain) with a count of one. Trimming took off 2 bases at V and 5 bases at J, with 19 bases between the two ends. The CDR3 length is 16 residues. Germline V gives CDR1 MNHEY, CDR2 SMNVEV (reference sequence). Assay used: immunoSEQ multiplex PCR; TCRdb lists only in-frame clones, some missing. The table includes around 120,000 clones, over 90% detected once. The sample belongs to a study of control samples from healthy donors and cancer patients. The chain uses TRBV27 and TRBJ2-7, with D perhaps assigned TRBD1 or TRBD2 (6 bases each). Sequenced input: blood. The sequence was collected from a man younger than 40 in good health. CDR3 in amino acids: CASSLSWGDMFNEQYF. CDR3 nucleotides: TGTGCCAGCAGTTTAAGTTGGGGGGACATGTTCAACGAGCAGTACTTC.